Included here is one T cell receptor beta chain sequence, with context. Its antigen is as yet unknown. Carried by the TCR beta cDNA libraries were unique molecular identifiers. TCRdb fed the PCR reads into MiXCR, producing one record per CDR3 protein. The sample records roughly 540,000 distinct CDR3 sequences, 30% to 40% being singletons. V shed 7 bases and J shed 10 bases, with 20 bases lying between them. This CDR3 has 14 residues. The germline V gene encodes CDR1 LNHDA and CDR2 SQIVND (reference sequence). The data originate from a study of post-analysis software for immune sequencing data. Study-wide findings and caveats: F measure grouped same-batch samples tightly together. Controls had lower frequencies than patients of four or five TRBV segments, which included TRBV5-6, TRBV5-1 and TRBV20-1.

This receptor was taken from a girl aged 2-17 years with multiple sclerosis. The specimen sequenced was blood. The chain carries TRBV19 and TRBJ2-1, with D possibly being TRBD2 (6 bases). In DNA, the CDR3 is TGTGCCAGTACTCGGGGACTGAATCTGGGGGAGCAGTTCTTC. Encoded protein: CASTRGLNLGEQFF.